Listed here is a single T cell receptor (beta chain). The data belong to a study of control samples from healthy donors and cancer patients. Sequencing used immunoSEQ multiplex PCR; TCRdb keeps in-frame clones, though not all of them. The repertoire consists of about 120,000 clones, with 88% occurring once and the leading ten covering about 2.5%. This sequence was found in a woman between 65 and 79 years old in good health. Sequencing used blood.

CDR3 coding DNA: TGTGCCAGCAGTTACTCTGGGGTGGAGAACATTCAGTACTTC. This encodes CASSYSGVENIQYF. The rearrangement uses TRBV6-5 and TRBJ2-4; D call uncertain. The germline V and J ends were trimmed by 0 bases and 7 bases, with 10 bases remaining between them. Germline-derived CDR1 and CDR2 are MNHEY and SVGAGI. CDR3 length: 14 amino acids.